This is a list of T cell receptor beta chains from one sample in a study of cytomegalovirus exposure and HLA in healthy donors. Generated by immunoSEQ multiplex PCR, the TCRdb table keeps only in-frame clones and is missing some. This repertoire shows about 130,000 clones, approximately 84% found once; its top ten account for 2.7%. What was sequenced was PBMCs. The source of these receptors is a boy between 2 and 10 years old in good health and CMV-seronegative. Both conserved end residues are part of each CDR3. A D gene is named only where the DNA matches it firmly. Size is stated for part of the rows, as once, few or many counts, or as a class when the clone is expanded.

TRBV10-3	.	TRBJ2-2	.	CAISDSGTPNTGELFF	TGTGCCATCAGTGATTCCGGGACACCGAACACCGGGGAGCTGTTTTTT
TRBV4-2	.	TRBJ1-2	TRBD1	CASSPSGQGAEYGYTF	TGTGCCAGCAGCCCCTCCGGGCAGGGGGCGGAGTATGGCTACACCTTC
TRBV10-3	.	TRBJ2-5	.	CAISDWGGEQYF	TGTGCCATCAGTGATTGGGGTGGGGAGCAGTACTTC
TRBV7-9	.	TRBJ2-3	.	CASNLFTDTQYF	TGTGCCAGCAACCTATTTACCGATACGCAGTATTTT
TRBV19	.	TRBJ1-4	.	CASSTLYTDGEKLFF	TGTGCCAGTAGTACCCTTTACACAGACGGCGAAAAACTGTTTTTT
TRBV30	.	TRBJ1-5	TRBD1	CAWSPGGQPQHF	TGTGCCTGGTCTCCAGGGGGACAGCCCCAGCATTTT
TRBV7-9	.	TRBJ2-5	TRBD2	CASSPPPGLASQETQYF	TGTGCCAGCAGCCCCCCTCCGGGACTAGCGAGTCAAGAGACCCAGTACTTC
TRBV7-2	.	TRBJ2-1	TRBD2	CASSALAGYYNEQFF	TGTGCCAGCAGCGCACTAGCGGGGTACTACAATGAGCAGTTCTTC
TRBV19	.	TRBJ2-2	.	CASSNRAGGELFF	TGTGCCAGTAGTAACAGGGCGGGCGGGGAGCTGTTTTTT
TRBV19	.	TRBJ1-5	TRBD1	CASSIGRGPQPQHF	TGTGCCAGTAGTATCGGCAGGGGGCCTCAGCCCCAGCATTTT
TRBV19	few	TRBJ2-1	TRBD2	CASSGGSYLPDEQFF	TGTGCCAGTAGTGGCGGGAGTTACCTTCCGGATGAGCAGTTCTTC
TRBV7-2	.	TRBJ2-1	TRBD2	CASSYLAGEQFF	TGTGCCAGCAGCTATCTTGCGGGGGAACAGTTCTTC
TRBV30	.	TRBJ1-5	.	CAWRGAGDQPQHF	TGTGCCTGGAGAGGGGCAGGCGATCAGCCCCAGCATTTT
TRBV5-4	.	TRBJ1-5	.	CASSLDRDQSQHF	TGTGCCAGCAGCTTGGATCGTGATCAGTCCCAGCATTTT
TRBV27	.	TRBJ2-7	TRBD1	CASSTGTGRYEQYF	TGTGCCAGCAGTACCGGGACAGGGAGGTACGAGCAGTACTTC
TRBV4-3	.	TRBJ2-3	TRBD2	CASSQGRLAGDLDTQYF	TGCGCCAGCAGCCAAGGCAGACTAGCGGGGGACTTAGATACGCAGTATTTT
TRBV27	.	TRBJ2-1	TRBD2	CASSFHRTSGRGGGEQFF	TGTGCCAGCAGTTTTCACCGGACTAGCGGGAGAGGGGGTGGTGAGCAGTTCTTC
TRBV5-5	.	TRBJ1-1	.	CASKQVRNTEAFF	TGTGCCAGCAAACAGGTTAGGAACACTGAAGCTTTCTTT
TRBV10-2	.	TRBJ1-1	.	CASSEGATNTEAFF	TGCGCCAGCAGTGAGGGGGCGACGAACACTGAAGCTTTCTTT
TRBV9	.	TRBJ2-3	TRBD2	CASSVRSGASTDTQYF	TGTGCCAGCAGCGTACGGAGCGGGGCCTCCACAGATACGCAGTATTTT
TRBV10-3	.	TRBJ2-6	.	CAISEFTGTGANVLTF	TGTGCCATCAGTGAGTTCACGGGTACTGGGGCCAACGTCCTGACTTTC
TRBV6-4	.	TRBJ2-1	TRBD2	CASSLAGANGEQFF	TGTGCCAGCAGTTTAGCGGGGGCCAATGGTGAGCAGTTCTTC
TRBV18	.	TRBJ2-2	TRBD2	CASSSPLAEDTGELFF	TGTGCCAGCTCATCTCCTCTAGCGGAGGACACCGGGGAGCTGTTTTTT
TRBV27	once	TRBJ1-3	.	CASGPGAGNTIYF	TGTGCCAGCGGCCCGGGTGCTGGAAACACCATATATTTT
TRBV2	.	TRBJ1-6	.	CASSGQPNSPLHF	TGTGCCAGCTCGGGACAACCAAATTCACCCCTCCACTTT
TRBV4-1	few	TRBJ2-1	TRBD2	CASSLVAGGLDEQFF	TGCGCCAGCAGCCTTGTAGCGGGGGGGTTAGATGAGCAGTTCTTC
TRBV6-4	.	TRBJ2-5	TRBD2	CASSVSGGASETQYF	TGTGCCAGCAGTGTCTCCGGGGGGGCCTCGGAGACCCAGTACTTC
TRBV7-6	.	TRBJ1-5	.	CASSPDSVNQPQHF	TGTGCCAGCAGCCCTGACAGCGTCAATCAGCCCCAGCATTTT
TRBV5-1	.	TRBJ1-1	.	CASSSNLRAEAFF	TGCGCCAGCAGCTCCAATTTACGGGCTGAAGCTTTCTTT
TRBV11-3	.	TRBJ1-1	TRBD1	CASSRQGNTEAFF	TGTGCCAGCAGCCGACAGGGCAACACTGAAGCTTTCTTT
TRBV6-5	.	TRBJ1-2	.	CASSLSRTANYGYTF	TGTGCCAGCAGTCTATCGAGGACAGCTAACTATGGCTACACCTTC
TRBV5-1	.	TRBJ1-1	.	CASSLVSPTGTEAFF	TGCGCCAGCAGCTTGGTATCCCCTACGGGCACTGAAGCTTTCTTT
TRBV12-5	.	TRBJ2-4	.	CASGLGLGRNIQYF	TGTGCTAGTGGTTTGGGACTGGGTAGAAACATTCAGTACTTC
TRBV4-1	.	TRBJ2-5	TRBD2	CASSQDRSSGKETQYF	TGCGCCAGCAGCCAAGATCGGTCTAGCGGGAAAGAGACCCAGTACTTC
TRBV19	.	TRBJ1-5	TRBD1	CASSLTGGSNQPQHF	TGTGCCAGTAGTCTCACAGGGGGAAGCAATCAGCCCCAGCATTTT
TRBV30	.	TRBJ1-2	TRBD1	CAWSTGAGQGLEPWYGYTF	TGTGCCTGGAGTACGGGGGCAGGACAGGGCTTAGAGCCTTGGTATGGCTACACCTTC
TRBV7-7	.	TRBJ1-4	.	CATPPGGKPLGTNEKLFF	TGTGCTACCCCCCCTGGGGGGAAGCCCCTTGGTACTAATGAAAAACTGTTTTTT
TRBV4-2	.	TRBJ1-2	.	CASSQDPRGMQVSGYTF	TGTGCCAGCAGCCAAGATCCGCGGGGGATGCAAGTCTCTGGCTACACCTTC
TRBV11-3	.	TRBJ1-1	.	CASSLQGGDGTEAFF	TGTGCCAGCAGCTTACAGGGAGGGGATGGCACTGAAGCTTTCTTT
TRBV4-2	.	TRBJ1-3	.	CASSQAGRENTIYF	TGTGCCAGCAGCCAAGCGGGGCGGGAAAACACCATATATTTT
TRBV11-3	few	TRBJ2-6	.	CASSPQGGANVLTF	TGTGCCAGCAGCCCGCAGGGGGGGGCCAACGTCCTGACTTTC
TRBV5-5	.	TRBJ2-3	.	CASSLGRGWGTDTQYF	TGTGCCAGCAGCTTGGGCAGGGGCTGGGGCACAGATACGCAGTATTTT
TRBV27	.	TRBJ1-2	TRBD1	CASSSGQAILSSDYGYTF	TGTGCCAGCAGTTCTGGACAGGCCATTTTAAGCTCTGACTATGGCTACACCTTC
TRBV4-1	.	TRBJ1-1	TRBD1	CASSQERRQGITEAFF	TGCGCCAGCAGCCAAGAGCGGAGACAGGGGATCACTGAAGCTTTCTTT
TRBV12-5	.	TRBJ1-5	.	CASGLEDFYSNQPQHF	TGTGCTAGTGGTTTGGAGGACTTCTATAGCAATCAGCCCCAGCATTTT
TRBV12-1	few	TRBJ1-3	.	CASSFAGARGNTIYF	TGTGCCAGCAGCTTTGCGGGGGCGCGGGGAAACACCATATATTTT
TRBV6-6	.	TRBJ2-5	.	CASGNLQGPQETQYF	TGTGCCAGCGGAAACTTACAGGGCCCACAAGAGACCCAGTACTTC
TRBV29-1	.	TRBJ2-3	.	CSVSNPLRTDTQYF	TGCAGCGTTAGTAATCCGCTTCGGACAGATACGCAGTATTTT
TRBV7-9	once	TRBJ1-1	.	CASSLVRGNTEAFF	TGTGCCAGCAGCTTAGTAAGGGGTAACACTGAAGCTTTCTTT
TRBV7-8	once	TRBJ1-1	.	CASSHKEGWRDTEAFF	TGTGCCAGCAGCCATAAGGAGGGATGGAGGGACACTGAAGCTTTCTTT
TRBV2	once	TRBJ1-5	.	CASNGHLSNQPQHF	TGTGCCAGCAACGGACATCTCAGCAATCAGCCCCAGCATTTT
TRBV13	.	TRBJ2-2	.	CASSLVDQGNTGELFF	TGTGCCAGCAGCTTAGTAGACCAGGGCAACACCGGGGAGCTGTTTTTT